These 3 T cell receptor beta chains were sequenced from one sample in a study of OX40 agonist ivuxolimab in advanced cancers. Produced via immunoSEQ multiplex PCR; TCRdb's table is partial and in-frame only. The table has fewer than 85,000 clones, 80% to 95% seen once. Here the sequenced sample was CD4+ or CD8+ T cells sorted from blood, taken in a trial of the OX40 agonist ivuxolimab. Receptors were obtained from an adult with an advanced solid tumor such as melanoma, head and neck, liver or kidney cancer.

The genes are TRBV5-4 and TRBJ2-1, with D tentatively TRBD2 (6 bases). Deletions cut 0 bases from V and 6 bases from J, with 19 bases between. Germline assignment: CDR1 SGHNT and CDR2 YYREEE (reference sequence). The CDR3 is 17 amino acids. CDR3 coding DNA: TGTGCCAGCAGCTTGGGGCCCGGGGGTCGAGGGTCCAATGAGCAGTTCTTC. Protein sequence: CASSLGPGGRGSNEQFF.

The gene calls are TRBV28 and TRBJ2-5; D might be TRBD1 (6 bases). CDR1 is MDHEN and CDR2 is SYDVKM in the germline V gene. Trimming left V 5 bases short and J 2 bases short, with 18 bases between. The length of the CDR3 is 16 residues. CDR3 amino acids: CASSPFRAGDQETQYF. CDR3 in DNA: TGTGCCAGCAGTCCCTTTCGGGCAGGGGATCAAGAGACCCAGTACTTC. Full variable domain (missing parts from reference TRBV28 and TRBJ2-5): DVKVTQSSRYLVKRTGEKVFLECVQDMDHENMFWYRQDPGLGLRLIYFSYDVKMKEKGDIPEGYSVSREKKERFSLILESASTNQTSMYLCASSPFRAGDQETQYFGPGTRLLVL.

The rearrangement uses TRBV11-3 and TRBJ2-5; a weak D match, TRBD1 (5 bases). Germline-derived CDR1 and CDR2 are SGHNT and YENEEA. The CDR3 runs to 15 residues. Trimming removed 5 bases from V and 5 bases from J, with 18 bases in between. CDR3 protein: CASSPQSGSWETQYF. The CDR3 coding sequence is TGTGCCAGCAGCCCTCAGTCAGGGTCTTGGGAGACCCAGTACTTC.